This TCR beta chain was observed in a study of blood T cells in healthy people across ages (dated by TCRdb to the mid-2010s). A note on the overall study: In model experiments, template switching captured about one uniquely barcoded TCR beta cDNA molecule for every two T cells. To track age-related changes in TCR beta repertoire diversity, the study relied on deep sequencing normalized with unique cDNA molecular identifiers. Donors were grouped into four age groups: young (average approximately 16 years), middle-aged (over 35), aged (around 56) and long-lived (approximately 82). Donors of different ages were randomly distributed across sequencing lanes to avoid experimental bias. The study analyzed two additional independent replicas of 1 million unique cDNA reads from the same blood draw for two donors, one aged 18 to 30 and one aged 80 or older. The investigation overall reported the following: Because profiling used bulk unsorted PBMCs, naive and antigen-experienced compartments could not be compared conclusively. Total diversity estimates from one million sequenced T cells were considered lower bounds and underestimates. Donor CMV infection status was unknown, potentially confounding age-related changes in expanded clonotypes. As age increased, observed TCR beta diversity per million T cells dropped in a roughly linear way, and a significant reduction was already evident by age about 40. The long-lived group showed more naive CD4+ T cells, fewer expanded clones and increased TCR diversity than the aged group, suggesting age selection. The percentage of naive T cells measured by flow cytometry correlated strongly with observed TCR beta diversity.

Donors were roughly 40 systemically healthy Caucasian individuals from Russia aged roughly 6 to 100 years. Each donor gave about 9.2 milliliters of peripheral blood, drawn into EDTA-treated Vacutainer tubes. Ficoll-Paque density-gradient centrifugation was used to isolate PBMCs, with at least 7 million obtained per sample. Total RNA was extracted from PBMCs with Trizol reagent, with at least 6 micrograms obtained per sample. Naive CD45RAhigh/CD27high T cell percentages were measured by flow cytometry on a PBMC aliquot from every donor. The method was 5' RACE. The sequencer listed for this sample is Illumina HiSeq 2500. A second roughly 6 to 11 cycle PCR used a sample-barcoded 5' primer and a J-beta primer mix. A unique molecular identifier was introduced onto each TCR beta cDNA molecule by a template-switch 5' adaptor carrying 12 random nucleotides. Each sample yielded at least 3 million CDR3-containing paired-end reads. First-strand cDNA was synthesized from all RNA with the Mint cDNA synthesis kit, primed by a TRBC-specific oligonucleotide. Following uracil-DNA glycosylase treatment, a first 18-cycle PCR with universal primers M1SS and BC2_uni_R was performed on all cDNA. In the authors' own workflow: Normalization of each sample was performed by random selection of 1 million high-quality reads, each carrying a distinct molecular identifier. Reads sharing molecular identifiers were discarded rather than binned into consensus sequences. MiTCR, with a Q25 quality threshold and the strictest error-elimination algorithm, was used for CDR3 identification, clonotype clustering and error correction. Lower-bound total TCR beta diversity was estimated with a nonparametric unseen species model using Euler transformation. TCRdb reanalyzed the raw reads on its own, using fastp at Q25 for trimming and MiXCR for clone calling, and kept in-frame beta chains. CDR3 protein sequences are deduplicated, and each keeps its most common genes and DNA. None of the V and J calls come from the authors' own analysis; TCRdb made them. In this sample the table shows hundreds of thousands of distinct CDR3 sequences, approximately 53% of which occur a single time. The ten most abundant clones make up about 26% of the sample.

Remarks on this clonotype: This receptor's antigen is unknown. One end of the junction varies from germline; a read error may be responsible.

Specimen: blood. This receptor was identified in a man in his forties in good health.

The encoded CDR3 is CSARDATGTAVTEQYF. The nucleotides read TGCAGCGCTAGAGATGCAACCGGGACAGCCGTGACCGAGCAGTACTTC. The chain links TRBV20-1 with TRBJ2-4, with 7 middle bases fitting TRBD1. The J call may be incorrect, as the DNA end agrees better with TRBJ2-7. Spanning cysteine to phenylalanine, the CDR3 consists of 16 amino acids. Kept here is only the CDR3 DNA, which spans 48 bases and is read in frame from base 1. Sequences DFQATT (CDR1) and SNEGSKA (CDR2) are obtained from the germline V gene (reference sequence).